This record covers a single T cell receptor (beta chain). Antigen: not known. A multiplex PCR was run with 60 Vbeta primers and 13 Jbeta primers. Assay used: immunoSEQ multiplex PCR; TCRdb lists only in-frame clones, some missing. Counted here are 130,000 to 150,000 clones, around 78% occurring once; the ten biggest clones make up under 3%. The sample is drawn from a study of cytomegalovirus exposure and HLA in healthy donors. Regarding the study as a whole: Through in vitro validation, a few CMV-associated chains were shown to be specific for CMV antigens. Among TCR sequences, most were rare, though some public TCRs appeared in many donors. Researchers counted over 150 TCR beta chains as cytomegalovirus-associated. Productive rates of about 87% or about 30% were seen for most TCR beta V segments in an earlier analysis.

V was pared by 5 bases and J by 5 bases, with 7 bases between. CDR1 is SGHAT and CDR2 is FQNNGV in the germline V gene. The CDR3 covers 12 residues. The origin of this receptor is a middle-aged man in good health and CMV-seropositive. Sequenced material: PBMCs. V usage is TRBV11-2 and J usage is TRBJ2-1; D is undetermined. CDR3 sequence (DNA): TGTGCCAGCAGCCCCCCCAACAATGAGCAGTTCTTC. Its translation is CASSPPNNEQFF.